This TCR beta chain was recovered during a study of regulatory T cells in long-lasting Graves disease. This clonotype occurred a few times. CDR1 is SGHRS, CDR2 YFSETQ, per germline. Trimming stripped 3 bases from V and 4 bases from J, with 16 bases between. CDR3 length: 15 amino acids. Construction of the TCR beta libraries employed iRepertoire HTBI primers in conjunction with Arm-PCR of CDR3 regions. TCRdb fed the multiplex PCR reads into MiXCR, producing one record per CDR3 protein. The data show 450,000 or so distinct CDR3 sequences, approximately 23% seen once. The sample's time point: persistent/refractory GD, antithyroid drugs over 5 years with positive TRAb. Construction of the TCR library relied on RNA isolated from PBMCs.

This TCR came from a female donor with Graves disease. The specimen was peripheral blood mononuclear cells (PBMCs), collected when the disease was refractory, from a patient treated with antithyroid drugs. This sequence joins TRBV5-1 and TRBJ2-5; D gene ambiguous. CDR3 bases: TGCGCCAGCAGCTCGTTACCCGACGAAGGAGAGACCCAGTACTTC. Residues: CASSSLPDEGETQYF.